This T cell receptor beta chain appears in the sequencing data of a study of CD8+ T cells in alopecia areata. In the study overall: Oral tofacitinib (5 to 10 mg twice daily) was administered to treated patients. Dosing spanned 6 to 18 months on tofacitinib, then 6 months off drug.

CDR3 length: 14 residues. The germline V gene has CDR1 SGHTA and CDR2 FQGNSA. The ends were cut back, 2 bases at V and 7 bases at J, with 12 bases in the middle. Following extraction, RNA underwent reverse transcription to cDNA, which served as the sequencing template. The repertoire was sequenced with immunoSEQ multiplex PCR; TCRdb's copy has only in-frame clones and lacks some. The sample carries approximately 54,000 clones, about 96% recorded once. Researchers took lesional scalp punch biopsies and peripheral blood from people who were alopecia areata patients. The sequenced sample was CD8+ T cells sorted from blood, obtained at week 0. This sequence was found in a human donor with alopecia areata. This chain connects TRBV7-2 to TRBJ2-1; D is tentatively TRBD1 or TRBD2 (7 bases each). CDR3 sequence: CASSLWGGQNEQFF. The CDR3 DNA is TGTGCCAGCAGCTTATGGGGGGGACAGAATGAGCAGTTCTTC.